Listed below are T cell receptor beta chains from one sample, sequenced in a study of cytomegalovirus exposure and HLA in healthy donors. Measured with immunoSEQ multiplex PCR; TCRdb has only the in-frame clones, and not every one. The repertoire has about 180,000 clones, approximately 81% of them found once; the top ten carry 1%. Sequenced: PBMCs. These receptors all come from a boy between 2 and 10 years old in good health and CMV-seronegative. Each CDR3 is given with its conserved first and last residue. A D gene is named only where the DNA matches it firmly.

d_call: TRBD1; v_call: TRBV9; cdr3_aa: CASSSQGQMNTEAFF
d_call: -; v_call: TRBV9; cdr3_aa: CASSVELRAGNEQFF
d_call: TRBD2; v_call: TRBV18; cdr3_aa: CASSQRTSGFTNEQYF
d_call: -; v_call: TRBV5-8; cdr3_aa: CASSLASAGRHYGYTF
d_call: -; v_call: TRBV7-2; cdr3_aa: CASSSGGYGYTF
d_call: -; v_call: TRBV6-4; cdr3_aa: CASSDSIESNSPLHF
d_call: TRBD1; v_call: TRBV28; cdr3_aa: CASSFPGTDYEQYF
d_call: TRBD1; v_call: TRBV6-1; cdr3_aa: CASSEVYRDREVSGQPQHF
d_call: -; v_call: TRBV9; cdr3_aa: CASSVGGGDYGYTF
d_call: TRBD1; v_call: TRBV28; cdr3_aa: CASSSYRQGISNQPQHF
d_call: TRBD2; v_call: TRBV5-1; cdr3_aa: CASSRGLAGEFYEQYF
d_call: TRBD2; v_call: TRBV6-6; cdr3_aa: CASGGAASGYNEQFF
d_call: TRBD1; v_call: TRBV5-5; cdr3_aa: CASSLTGGTEAFF
d_call: TRBD1; v_call: TRBV4-1; cdr3_aa: CASSQRDRGLDEQYF
d_call: -; v_call: TRBV4-1; cdr3_aa: CASSLTVNYEQYF
d_call: -; v_call: TRBV19; cdr3_aa: CAATRTDNYGYTF
d_call: -; v_call: TRBV6-5; cdr3_aa: CASSLQTSSPREQYF
d_call: -; v_call: TRBV28; cdr3_aa: CASSLGGNYGYTF
d_call: TRBD1; v_call: TRBV28; cdr3_aa: CASIPYPGDRGQSTEAFF
d_call: TRBD2; v_call: TRBV5-1; cdr3_aa: CASSLAGTSGSWSYEQYF
d_call: TRBD2; v_call: TRBV7-9; cdr3_aa: CSSSFAGTILAKNIQYF
d_call: -; v_call: TRBV6-5; cdr3_aa: CASSPTGSSYEQYF
d_call: -; v_call: TRBV6-1; cdr3_aa: CAIGDYLNTEAFF
d_call: TRBD1; v_call: TRBV19; cdr3_aa: CASSIYRGSGNQPQHF
d_call: TRBD1; v_call: TRBV5-1; cdr3_aa: CASSPDRGEETQYF
d_call: TRBD1; v_call: TRBV30; cdr3_aa: CAWDRGQETQYF
d_call: TRBD2; v_call: TRBV5-1; cdr3_aa: CATRAAGGADTQYF
d_call: TRBD2; v_call: TRBV7-9; cdr3_aa: CASSLDGRAYEQYF
d_call: TRBD1; v_call: TRBV5-6; cdr3_aa: CASSPEDRDTEAFF
d_call: TRBD1; v_call: TRBV28; cdr3_aa: CASPPGQGPNVAKNIQYF
d_call: -; v_call: TRBV23-1; cdr3_aa: CASSQGRQYF
d_call: TRBD1; v_call: TRBV5-1; cdr3_aa: CASTIDREHGELFF
d_call: -; v_call: TRBV28; cdr3_aa: CASSLLGGLTEAFF
d_call: TRBD1; v_call: TRBV28; cdr3_aa: CASSLLEGTEDSYEQYF
d_call: -; v_call: TRBV29-1; cdr3_aa: CSVGGLASTDTQYF
d_call: -; v_call: TRBV7-8; cdr3_aa: CATLSRSSYNEQFF
d_call: -; v_call: TRBV9; cdr3_aa: CASSVEQYNEQFF
d_call: -; v_call: TRBV19; cdr3_aa: CASSITIRGNSNQPQHF
d_call: -; v_call: TRBV29-1; cdr3_aa: CSVEAGLGTEAFF